The rows below give T cell receptor beta chains drawn from one sample of a study of CD8+CD57+ T cells in acquired aplastic anemia. Via MiXCR, TCRdb re-called the reads, giving one row per CDR3 protein. Of fewer than 250,000 distinct CDR3 sequences listed, around 46% are singletons. Source material: sorted CD4+, CD8+, or CD8+CD57+ T cells (not recorded which) from PBMCs. Source of these receptors: a human donor with aplastic anemia. Each CDR3 is given with its conserved first and last residue. Fields, in order: D gene, clone size, J gene, V gene, CDR3 protein, CDR3 DNA. D genes are given only for firm matches. Rows may omit the clone size; those that give it use once, few, many or a size class.

D: -; size: many; J: TRBJ2-3; V: TRBV7-6; CDR3: CASSLAATPRRDTQYF; DNA: TGTGCCAGCAGCTTAGCCGCTACCCCCCGGCGCGATACGCAGTATTTT
D: -; size: -; J: TRBJ1-2; V: TRBV15; CDR3: CATSRPGNYGYTF; DNA: TGTGCCACCAGCAGACCTGGGAACTATGGCTACACCTTC
D: TRBD1; size: many; J: TRBJ2-5; V: TRBV2; CDR3: CASSFRDRAQETQYF; DNA: TGTGCCAGCAGTTTCCGGGACAGGGCACAAGAGACCCAGTACTTC
D: -; size: -; J: TRBJ2-7; V: TRBV18; CDR3: CASDPQGTAYEQYF; DNA: TGTGCCAGCGACCCACAGGGAACGGCCTACGAGCAGTACTTC
D: TRBD2; size: -; J: TRBJ2-1; V: TRBV28; CDR3: CASSLIAGGNSEQFF; DNA: TGTGCCAGCAGTTTGATAGCGGGAGGGAACAGTGAGCAGTTCTTC
D: -; size: -; J: TRBJ1-1; V: TRBV2; CDR3: CASRQGAMTEAFF; DNA: TGTGCCAGCAGGCAAGGGGCTATGACTGAAGCTTTCTTT
D: TRBD1; size: -; J: TRBJ1-1; V: TRBV29-1; CDR3: CSVETGGETEAFF; DNA: TGCAGCGTAGAGACAGGGGGTGAGACTGAAGCTTTCTTT
D: -; size: once; J: TRBJ1-5; V: TRBV19; CDR3: CASSIGRASNQPQHF; DNA: TGTGCCAGTAGTATAGGCAGGGCTAGCAATCAGCCCCAGCATTTT
D: -; size: -; J: TRBJ2-2; V: TRBV24-1; CDR3: CATSGRGANTGELFF; DNA: TGTGCCACCAGTGGGCGGGGCGCGAACACCGGGGAGCTGTTTTTT
D: -; size: many; J: TRBJ1-1; V: TRBV11-2; CDR3: CASSHRPGVDTEAFF; DNA: TGTGCCAGCAGCCACCGGCCAGGGGTGGACACTGAAGCTTTCTTT
D: TRBD1; size: many; J: TRBJ1-1; V: TRBV7-6; CDR3: CASSLGTGGWNTEAFF; DNA: TGTGCCAGCAGCTTAGGGACAGGGGGCTGGAACACTGAAGCTTTCTTT
D: -; size: many; J: TRBJ2-5; V: TRBV6-2/TRBV6-3; CDR3: CASSYEETQYF; DNA: TGTGCCAGCAGTTACGAAGAGACCCAGTACTTC
D: TRBD1; size: -; J: TRBJ2-7; V: TRBV19; CDR3: CASSMRQGSYEQYF; DNA: TGTGCCAGTAGTATGAGACAGGGCTCCTACGAGCAGTACTTC
D: TRBD2; size: -; J: TRBJ2-1; V: TRBV6-6; CDR3: CASRQAGGEQFF; DNA: TGTGCCAGCAGACAGGCGGGGGGTGAGCAGTTCTTC
D: -; size: -; J: TRBJ1-4; V: TRBV20-1; CDR3: CSASLGRTIEKLFF; DNA: TGCAGTGCTTCTCTGGGCAGGACAATAGAAAAACTGTTTTTT
D: TRBD2; size: many; J: TRBJ2-1; V: TRBV9; CDR3: CASSVAQLALSYNEQFF; DNA: TGTGCCAGCAGCGTAGCCCAACTAGCGCTCTCCTACAATGAGCAGTTCTTC
D: -; size: -; J: TRBJ1-1; V: TRBV5-1; CDR3: CASSLGSGPEAFF; DNA: TGCGCCAGCAGCTTGGGTTCGGGTCCTGAAGCTTTCTTT
D: -; size: many; J: TRBJ2-1; V: TRBV20-1; CDR3: CSARDLLQRSSYNEQFF; DNA: TGCAGTGCTAGAGATCTTCTTCAGCGGAGCTCCTACAATGAGCAGTTCTTC
D: -; size: -; J: TRBJ1-1; V: TRBV18; CDR3: CASSTTGPEAFF; DNA: TGTGCCAGCTCAACGACGGGTCCTGAAGCTTTCTTT
D: -; size: once; J: TRBJ2-3; V: TRBV20-1; CDR3: CSARVESKGQYF; DNA: TGCAGTGCTAGAGTTGAGTCTAAGGGGCAGTATTTT
D: -; size: -; J: TRBJ2-7; V: TRBV2; CDR3: CASSAQGYEQYF; DNA: TGTGCCAGCAGTGCACAGGGCTACGAGCAGTACTTC
D: TRBD1; size: -; J: TRBJ1-2; V: TRBV7-9; CDR3: CASSLATRGRWYGYTF; DNA: TGTGCCAGCAGCTTAGCCACAAGGGGGCGCTGGTATGGCTACACCTTC
D: -; size: many; J: TRBJ1-2; V: TRBV27; CDR3: CASSTGAYGYTF; DNA: TGTGCCAGCAGCACAGGAGCATATGGCTACACCTTC
D: TRBD1; size: many; J: TRBJ2-5; V: TRBV10-2; CDR3: CASGDRGETQYF; DNA: TGCGCCAGCGGGGACAGGGGAGAGACCCAGTACTTC
D: -; size: -; J: TRBJ1-2; V: TRBV29-1; CDR3: CSVEDPGLGTF; DNA: TGCAGCGTTGAAGATCCGGGGTTAGGCACCTTC
D: TRBD2; size: -; J: TRBJ2-2; V: TRBV7-6; CDR3: CASSLARGGAGELFF; DNA: TGTGCCAGCAGCTTAGCCCGGGGGGGAGCCGGGGAGCTGTTTTTT
D: -; size: -; J: TRBJ2-5; V: TRBV20-1; CDR3: CSARIWQGVGQPQYF; DNA: TGCAGTGCTAGGATCTGGCAGGGAGTAGGTCAGCCCCAGTACTTC
D: -; size: -; J: TRBJ1-6; V: TRBV20-1; CDR3: CSAPGLRESSYNSPLHF; DNA: TGCAGTGCTCCGGGACTCCGGGAAAGCTCCTATAATTCACCCCTCCACTTT
D: TRBD1; size: -; J: TRBJ1-2; V: TRBV19; CDR3: CASSADRIYGYTF; DNA: TGTGCCAGTAGCGCGGACAGGATCTATGGCTACACCTTC
D: -; size: -; J: TRBJ1-1; V: TRBV15; CDR3: CATGRGGKTEAFF; DNA: TGTGCCACCGGTCGGGGGGGTAAGACTGAAGCTTTCTTT
D: TRBD2; size: -; J: TRBJ2-3; V: TRBV10-3; CDR3: CAISEPAGGTDTQYF; DNA: TGTGCCATCAGTGAGCCAGCGGGGGGGACAGATACGCAGTATTTT
D: TRBD2; size: many; J: TRBJ2-1; V: TRBV9; CDR3: CASSDGTSGVNEQFF; DNA: TGTGCCAGCAGCGATGGGACTAGCGGGGTCAATGAGCAGTTCTTC
D: TRBD2; size: many; J: TRBJ2-7; V: TRBV6-1; CDR3: CASIMGGSYEQYF; DNA: TGTGCCAGCATTATGGGGGGGTCCTACGAGCAGTACTTC
D: TRBD1; size: many; J: TRBJ2-7; V: TRBV7-9; CDR3: CASSSTGLNYEQYF; DNA: TGTGCCAGCAGCTCGACAGGGCTAAACTACGAGCAGTACTTC
D: -; size: many; J: TRBJ1-2; V: TRBV7-2; CDR3: CASRPPDRPLYGYTF; DNA: TGTGCCAGCAGACCACCCGACAGGCCCCTCTATGGCTACACCTTC
D: -; size: -; J: TRBJ1-2; V: TRBV9; CDR3: CASSVASGANGYTF; DNA: TGTGCCAGCAGCGTAGCCAGCGGGGCTAATGGCTACACCTTC
D: -; size: -; J: TRBJ2-3; V: TRBV29-1; CDR3: CSVPHDVDYSTDTQYF; DNA: TGCAGCGTTCCTCATGACGTAGACTATAGCACAGATACGCAGTATTTT
D: -; size: few; J: TRBJ2-5; V: TRBV7-3; CDR3: CASSLTPEETQYF; DNA: TGTGCCAGCAGCTTAACCCCCGAAGAGACCCAGTACTTC
D: -; size: -; J: TRBJ2-3; V: TRBV18; CDR3: CASSLLRGTDTQYF; DNA: TGTGCCAGCTCTCTACTGCGGGGCACAGATACGCAGTATTTT
D: -; size: -; J: TRBJ1-5; V: TRBV2; CDR3: CASSELLGAGQPQHF; DNA: TGTGCCAGCAGTGAGTTATTGGGGGCAGGTCAGCCCCAGCATTTT
D: -; size: many; J: TRBJ1-1; V: TRBV28; CDR3: CASSLRSFTEAFF; DNA: TGTGCCAGCAGTTTAAGATCTTTCACTGAAGCTTTCTTT
D: -; size: -; J: TRBJ2-6; V: TRBV13; CDR3: CASSSPGLCSGANVLTF; DNA: TGTGCCAGCAGCTCCCCCGGGCTGTGCTCTGGGGCCAACGTCCTGACTTTC
D: TRBD2; size: few; J: TRBJ2-3; V: TRBV20-1; CDR3: CSARGLAGGSTDTQYF; DNA: TGCAGTGCTAGAGGACTAGCGGGAGGGAGCACAGATACGCAGTATTTT
D: -; size: -; J: TRBJ1-1; V: TRBV5-6; CDR3: CASSLEREYTEAFF; DNA: TGTGCCAGCAGCTTGGAGAGAGAATACACTGAAGCTTTCTTT
D: TRBD1; size: -; J: TRBJ2-7; V: TRBV15; CDR3: CATTYGTGVDEQYF; DNA: TGTGCCACCACTTATGGGACAGGGGTCGACGAGCAGTACTTC